This TCR beta chain originates from a study of blood T cell repertoires in COVID-19. Background on the study: Spain, Italy and the United States supplied samples that represented acute and convalescent COVID-19. PBMCs, B-cell-depleted T cells, or T cells were the source of the cDNA or gDNA that made up the material.

This CDR3 has 17 residues. CDR1 is SGHDT and CDR2 is YYEEEE in the germline V gene. V dropped 5 bases and J dropped 1; count of bases not matched to a gene: 7. The table came from immunoSEQ multiplex PCR; TCRdb's copy has only in-frame clones and leaves some out. Of about 220,000 clones in the sample, about 85% were seen once. The material sequenced was peripheral blood. V is TRBV5-6 and J is TRBJ2-1; 12 nucleotides agree with TRBD2. The sequence was collected from a man over 45 who had recovered from COVID-19. Here the CDR3 DNA reads TGTGCCAGCAGTCTTGGACTAGCGGGACAATCCTACAATGAGCAGTTCTTC. Its protein product is CASSLGLAGQSYNEQFF.